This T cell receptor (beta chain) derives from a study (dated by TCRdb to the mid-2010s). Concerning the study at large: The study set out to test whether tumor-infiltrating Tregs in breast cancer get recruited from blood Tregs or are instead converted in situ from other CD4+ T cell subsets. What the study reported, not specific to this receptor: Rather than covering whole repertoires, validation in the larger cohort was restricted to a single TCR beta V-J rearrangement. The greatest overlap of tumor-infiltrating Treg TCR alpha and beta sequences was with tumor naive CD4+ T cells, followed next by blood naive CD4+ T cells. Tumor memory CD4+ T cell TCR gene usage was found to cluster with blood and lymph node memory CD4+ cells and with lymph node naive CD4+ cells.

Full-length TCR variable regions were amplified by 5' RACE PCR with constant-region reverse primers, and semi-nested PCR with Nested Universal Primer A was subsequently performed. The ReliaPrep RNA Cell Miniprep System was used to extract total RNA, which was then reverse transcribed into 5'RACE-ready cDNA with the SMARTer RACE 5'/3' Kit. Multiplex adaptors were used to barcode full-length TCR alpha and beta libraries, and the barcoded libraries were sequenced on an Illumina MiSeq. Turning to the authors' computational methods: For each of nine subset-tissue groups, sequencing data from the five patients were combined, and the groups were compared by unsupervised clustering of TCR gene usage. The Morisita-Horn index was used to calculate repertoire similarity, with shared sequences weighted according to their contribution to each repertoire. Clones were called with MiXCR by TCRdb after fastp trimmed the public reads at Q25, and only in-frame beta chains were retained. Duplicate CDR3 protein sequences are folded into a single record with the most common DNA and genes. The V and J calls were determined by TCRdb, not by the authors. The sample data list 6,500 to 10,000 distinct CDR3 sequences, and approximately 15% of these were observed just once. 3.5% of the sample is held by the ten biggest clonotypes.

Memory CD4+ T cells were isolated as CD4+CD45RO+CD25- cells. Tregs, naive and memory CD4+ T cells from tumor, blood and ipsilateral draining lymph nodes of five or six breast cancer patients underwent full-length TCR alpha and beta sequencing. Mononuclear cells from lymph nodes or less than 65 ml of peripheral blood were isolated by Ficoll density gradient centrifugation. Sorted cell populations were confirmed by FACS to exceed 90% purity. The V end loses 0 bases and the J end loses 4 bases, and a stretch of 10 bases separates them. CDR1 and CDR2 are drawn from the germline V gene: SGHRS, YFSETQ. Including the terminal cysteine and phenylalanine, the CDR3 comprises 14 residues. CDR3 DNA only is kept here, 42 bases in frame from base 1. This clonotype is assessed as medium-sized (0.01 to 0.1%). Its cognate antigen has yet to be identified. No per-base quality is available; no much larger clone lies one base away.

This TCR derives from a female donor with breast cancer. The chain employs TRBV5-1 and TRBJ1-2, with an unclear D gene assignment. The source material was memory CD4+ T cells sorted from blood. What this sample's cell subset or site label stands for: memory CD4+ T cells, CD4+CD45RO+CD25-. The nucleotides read TGCGCCAGCAGCTTGGGTGGGCAGTCCTATGGCTACACCTTC. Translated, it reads CASSLGGQSYGYTF. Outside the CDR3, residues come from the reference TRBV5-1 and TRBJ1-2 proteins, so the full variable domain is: KAGVTQTPRYLIKTRGQQVTLSCSPISGHRSVSWYQQTPGQGLQFLFEYFSETQRNKGNFPGRFSGRQFSNSRSEMNVSTLELGDSALYLCASSLGGQSYGYTFGSGTRLTVV.